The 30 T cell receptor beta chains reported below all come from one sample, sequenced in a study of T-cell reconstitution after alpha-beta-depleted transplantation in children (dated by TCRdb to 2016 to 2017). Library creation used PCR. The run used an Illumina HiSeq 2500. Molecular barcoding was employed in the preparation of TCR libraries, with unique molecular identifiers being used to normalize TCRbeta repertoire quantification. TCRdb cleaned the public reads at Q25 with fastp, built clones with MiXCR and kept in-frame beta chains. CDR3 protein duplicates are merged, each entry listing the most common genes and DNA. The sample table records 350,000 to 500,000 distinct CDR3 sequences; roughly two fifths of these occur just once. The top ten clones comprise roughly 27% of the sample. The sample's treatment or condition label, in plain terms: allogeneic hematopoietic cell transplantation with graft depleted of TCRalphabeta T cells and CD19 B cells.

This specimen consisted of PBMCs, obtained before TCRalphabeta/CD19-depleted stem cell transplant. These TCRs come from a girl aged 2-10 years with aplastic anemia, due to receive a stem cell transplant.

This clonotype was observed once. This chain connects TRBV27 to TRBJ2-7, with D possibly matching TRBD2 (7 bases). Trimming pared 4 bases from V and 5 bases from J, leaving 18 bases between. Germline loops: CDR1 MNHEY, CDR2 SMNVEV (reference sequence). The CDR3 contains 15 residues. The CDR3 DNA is TGTGCCAGCAGTTCGCTGGAGGGGGGGAGGAACGAGCAGTACTTC. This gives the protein CASSSLEGGRNEQYF.

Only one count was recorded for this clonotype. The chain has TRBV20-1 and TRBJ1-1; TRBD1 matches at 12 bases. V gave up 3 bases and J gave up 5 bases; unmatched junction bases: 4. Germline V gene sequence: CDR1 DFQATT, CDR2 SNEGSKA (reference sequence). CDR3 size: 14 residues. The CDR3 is CSARRDRGPTEAFF. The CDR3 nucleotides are TGCAGTGCTAGGAGGGACAGGGGGCCGACTGAAGCTTTCTTT.

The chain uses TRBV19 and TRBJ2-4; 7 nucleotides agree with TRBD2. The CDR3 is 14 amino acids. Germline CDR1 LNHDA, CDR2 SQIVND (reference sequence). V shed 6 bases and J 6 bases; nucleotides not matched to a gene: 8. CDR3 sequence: CASRMRELSNIQYF. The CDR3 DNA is TGTGCCAGTAGGATGCGGGAGTTGTCAAACATTCAGTACTTC.

The CDR3 DNA is TGTGCCACCAGTGATTCGGGGGACAATGAGCAGTTCTTC. Amino acid sequence: CATSDSGDNEQFF. The chain links TRBV24-1 to TRBJ2-1; D may be TRBD2 (6 bases). The CDR3 sequence is 13 residues long. Trimming left V 2 bases short and J 5 bases short, with 6 bases between. CDR1 KGHDR and CDR2 SFDVKD come from the germline V gene.

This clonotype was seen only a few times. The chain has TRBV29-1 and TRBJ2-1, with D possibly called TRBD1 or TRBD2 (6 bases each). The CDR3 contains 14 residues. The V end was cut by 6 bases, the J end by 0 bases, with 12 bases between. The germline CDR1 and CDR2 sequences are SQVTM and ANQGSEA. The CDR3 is CSVDRGASYNEQFF. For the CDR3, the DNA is TGCAGCGTAGATAGGGGGGCCTCCTACAATGAGCAGTTCTTC.

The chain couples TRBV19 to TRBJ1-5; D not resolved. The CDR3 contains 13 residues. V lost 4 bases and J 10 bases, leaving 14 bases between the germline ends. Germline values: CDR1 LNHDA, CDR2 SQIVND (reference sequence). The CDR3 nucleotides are TGTGCCAGTAGTACTCGGGAAATTGACCCCCAGCATTTT. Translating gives CASSTREIDPQHF.

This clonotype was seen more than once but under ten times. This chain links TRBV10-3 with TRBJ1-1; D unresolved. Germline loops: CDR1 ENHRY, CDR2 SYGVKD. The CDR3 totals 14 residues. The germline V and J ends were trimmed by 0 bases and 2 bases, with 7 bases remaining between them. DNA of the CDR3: TGTGCCATCAGTGAGTCGCCAGCCAACACTGAAGCTTTCTTT. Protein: CAISESPANTEAFF.

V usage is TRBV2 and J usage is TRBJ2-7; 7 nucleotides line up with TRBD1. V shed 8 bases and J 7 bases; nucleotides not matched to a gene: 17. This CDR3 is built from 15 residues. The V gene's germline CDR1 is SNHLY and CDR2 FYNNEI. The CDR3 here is CASGVGRGILREQYF. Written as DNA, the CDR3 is TGTGCCAGCGGGGTAGGCAGGGGGATTTTACGAGAGCAGTACTTC.

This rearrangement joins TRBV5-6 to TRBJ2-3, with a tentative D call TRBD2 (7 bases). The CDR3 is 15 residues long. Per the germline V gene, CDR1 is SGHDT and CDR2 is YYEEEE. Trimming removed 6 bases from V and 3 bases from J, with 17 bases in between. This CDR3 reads CASIPWGGPTDTQYF. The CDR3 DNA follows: TGTGCCAGCATCCCATGGGGGGGCCCTACAGATACGCAGTATTTT.

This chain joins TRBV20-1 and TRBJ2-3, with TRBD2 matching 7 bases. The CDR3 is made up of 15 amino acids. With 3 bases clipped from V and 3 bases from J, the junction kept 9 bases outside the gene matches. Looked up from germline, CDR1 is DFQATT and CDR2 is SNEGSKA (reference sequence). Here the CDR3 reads CSARWLAVGTDTQYF. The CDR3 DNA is TGCAGTGCTAGGTGGCTAGCGGTTGGAACAGATACGCAGTATTTT.

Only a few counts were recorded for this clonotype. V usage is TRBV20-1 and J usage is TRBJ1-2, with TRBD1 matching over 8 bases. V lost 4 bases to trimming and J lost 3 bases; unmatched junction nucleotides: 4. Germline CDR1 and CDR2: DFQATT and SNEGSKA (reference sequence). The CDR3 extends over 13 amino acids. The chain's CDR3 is CSAKPGQDYGYTF. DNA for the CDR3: TGCAGTGCTAAACCGGGACAGGACTATGGCTACACCTTC.

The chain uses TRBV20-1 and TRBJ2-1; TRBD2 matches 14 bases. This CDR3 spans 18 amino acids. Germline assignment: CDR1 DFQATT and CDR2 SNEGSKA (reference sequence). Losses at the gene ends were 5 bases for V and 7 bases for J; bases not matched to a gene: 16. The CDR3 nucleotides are TGCAGTGCTGGGGGGGGACTAGCGGGAGTTTTGGCGGGAAATGAGCAGTTCTTC. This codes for CSAGGGLAGVLAGNEQFF.

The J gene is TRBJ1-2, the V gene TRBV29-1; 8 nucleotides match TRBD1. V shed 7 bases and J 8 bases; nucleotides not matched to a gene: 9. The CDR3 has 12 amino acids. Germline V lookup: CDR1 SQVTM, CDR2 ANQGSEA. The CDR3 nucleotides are TGCAGCGCCGGACAGGGTTTGATCGGCTACACCTTC. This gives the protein CSAGQGLIGYTF.

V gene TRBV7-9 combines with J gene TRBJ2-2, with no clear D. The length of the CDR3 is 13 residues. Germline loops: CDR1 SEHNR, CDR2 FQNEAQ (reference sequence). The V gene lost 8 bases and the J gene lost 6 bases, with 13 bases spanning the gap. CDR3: CASSGPGPGELFF. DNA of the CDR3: TGTGCCAGCTCCGGCCCAGGTCCCGGGGAGCTGTTTTTT.

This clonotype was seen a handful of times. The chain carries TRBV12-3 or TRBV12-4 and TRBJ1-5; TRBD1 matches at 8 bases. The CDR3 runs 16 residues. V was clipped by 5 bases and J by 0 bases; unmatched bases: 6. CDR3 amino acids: CASSPYRGDSNQPQHF. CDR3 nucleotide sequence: TGTGCCAGCAGTCCATACAGGGGGGATAGCAATCAGCCCCAGCATTTT.

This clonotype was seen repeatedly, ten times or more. The CDR3 DNA sequence: TGTGCCAGCTCCCGGGGGGATATTATTACCTACTTC. The encoded protein is CASSRGDIITYF. The chain uses TRBV7-9 and TRBJ2-5; 7 bases align to TRBD2. Germline CDR1 and CDR2: SEHNR and FQNEAQ (reference sequence). This CDR3 has 12 residues. V shed 8 bases and J 14 bases; nucleotides not matched to a gene: 14. Filled out from reference TRBV7-9 and TRBJ2-5, the complete variable domain reads DTGVSQNPRHKITKRGQNVTFRCDPISEHNRLYWYRQTLGQGPEFLTYFQNEAQLEKSRLLSDRFSAERPKGSFSTLEIQRTEQGDSAMYLCASSRGDIITYFGPGTRLLVL.

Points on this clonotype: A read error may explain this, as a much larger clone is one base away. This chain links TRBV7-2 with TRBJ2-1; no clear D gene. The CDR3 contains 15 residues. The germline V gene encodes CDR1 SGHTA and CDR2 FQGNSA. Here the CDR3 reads CASSLWAGEYNEQSF. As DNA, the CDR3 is TGTGCCAGCAGCTTATGGGCAGGAGAATACAATGAGCAGTCCTTC.

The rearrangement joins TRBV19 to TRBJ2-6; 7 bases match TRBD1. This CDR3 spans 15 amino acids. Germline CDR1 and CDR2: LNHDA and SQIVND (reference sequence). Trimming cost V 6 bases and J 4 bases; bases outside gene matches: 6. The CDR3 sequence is CASRPGGGGANVLTF. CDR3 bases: TGTGCCAGTAGGCCAGGGGGTGGAGGGGCCAACGTCCTGACTTTC.

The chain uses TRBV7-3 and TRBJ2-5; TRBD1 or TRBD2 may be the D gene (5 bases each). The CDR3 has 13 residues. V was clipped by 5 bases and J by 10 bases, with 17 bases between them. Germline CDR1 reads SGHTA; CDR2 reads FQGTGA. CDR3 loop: CASSDSRMGDQYF. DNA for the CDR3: TGTGCCAGCAGCGACAGCCGGATGGGGGACCAGTACTTC. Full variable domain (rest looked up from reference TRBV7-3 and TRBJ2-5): GAGVSQTPSNKVTEKGKYVELRCDPISGHTALYWYRQSLGQGPEFLIYFQGTGAADDSGLPNDRFFAVRPEGSVSTLKIQRTERGDSAVYLCASSDSRMGDQYFGPGTRLLVL.

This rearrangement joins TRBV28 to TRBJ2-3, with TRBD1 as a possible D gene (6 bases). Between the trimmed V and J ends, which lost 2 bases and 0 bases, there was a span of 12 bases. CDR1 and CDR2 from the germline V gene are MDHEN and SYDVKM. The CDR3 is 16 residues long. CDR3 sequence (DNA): TGTGCCAGCAGTTTAGTTAGGGACATGAGCACAGATACGCAGTATTTT. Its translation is CASSLVRDMSTDTQYF.

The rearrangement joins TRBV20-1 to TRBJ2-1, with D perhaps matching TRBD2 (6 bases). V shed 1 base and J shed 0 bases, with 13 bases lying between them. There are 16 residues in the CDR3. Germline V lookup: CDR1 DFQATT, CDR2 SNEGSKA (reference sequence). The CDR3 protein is CSARGLTSTSYNEQFF. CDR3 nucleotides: TGCAGTGCTAGAGGCCTTACTAGCACCTCCTACAATGAGCAGTTCTTC.

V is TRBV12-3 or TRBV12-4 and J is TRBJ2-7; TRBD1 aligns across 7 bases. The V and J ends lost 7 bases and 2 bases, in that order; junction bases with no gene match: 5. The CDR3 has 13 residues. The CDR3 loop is CASTMGQPYEQYF. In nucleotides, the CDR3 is TGTGCCAGCACCATGGGACAGCCCTACGAGCAGTACTTC.

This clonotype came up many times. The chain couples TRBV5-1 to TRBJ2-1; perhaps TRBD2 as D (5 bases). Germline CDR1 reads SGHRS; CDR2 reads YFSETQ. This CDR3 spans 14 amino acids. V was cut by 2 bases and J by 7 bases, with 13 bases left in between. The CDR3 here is CASSLAASGNEQFF. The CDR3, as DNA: TGCGCCAGCAGCTTAGCGGCCTCGGGGAATGAGCAGTTCTTC.

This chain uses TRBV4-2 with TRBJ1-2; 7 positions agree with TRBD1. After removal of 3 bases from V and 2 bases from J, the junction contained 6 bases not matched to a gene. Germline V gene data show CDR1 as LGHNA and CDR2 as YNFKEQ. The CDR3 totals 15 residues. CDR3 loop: CASSQDNRGNYGYTF. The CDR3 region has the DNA TGTGCCAGCAGCCAGGATAACAGGGGAAACTATGGCTACACCTTC.

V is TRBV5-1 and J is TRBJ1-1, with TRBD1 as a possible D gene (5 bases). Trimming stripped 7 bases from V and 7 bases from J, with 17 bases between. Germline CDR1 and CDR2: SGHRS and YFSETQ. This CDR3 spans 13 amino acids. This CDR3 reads CASRRGTNYEAFF. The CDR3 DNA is TGCGCCAGCCGAAGGGGCACAAACTATGAAGCTTTCTTT.

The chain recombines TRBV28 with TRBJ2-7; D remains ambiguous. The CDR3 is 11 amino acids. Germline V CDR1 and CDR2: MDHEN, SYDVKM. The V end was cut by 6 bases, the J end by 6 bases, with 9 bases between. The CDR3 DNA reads TGTGCCAGCAGGCAGGACCGCGAGCAGTACTTC. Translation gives CASRQDREQYF.

The CDR3 coding sequence is TGTGCCAGCAGTGAATCCTCTTATACAGGGGGCGCCTCCTACGAGCAGTACTTC. It is translated as CASSESSYTGGASYEQYF. This chain links TRBV6-1 with TRBJ2-7; 9 nucleotides line up with TRBD1. The germline V gene has CDR1 MNHNS and CDR2 SASEGT. The CDR3 covers 18 residues. V was pared by 2 bases and J by 0 bases, with 11 bases of the junction left unmatched.

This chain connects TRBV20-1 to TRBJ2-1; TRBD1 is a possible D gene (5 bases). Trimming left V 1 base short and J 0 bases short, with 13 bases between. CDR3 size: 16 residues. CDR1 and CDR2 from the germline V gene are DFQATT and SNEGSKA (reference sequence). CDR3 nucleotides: TGCAGTGCTAGAGCCCCGGCAGGGCGCTCCTACAATGAGCAGTTCTTC. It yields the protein CSARAPAGRSYNEQFF.

This CDR3 reads CSARDHASTDTQYF. CDR3 DNA: TGCAGTGCTAGAGATCACGCCAGCACAGATACGCAGTATTTT. The chain couples TRBV20-1 to TRBJ2-3, with D uncertain. Germline CDR1 is DFQATT and CDR2 is SNEGSKA (reference sequence). This CDR3 spans 14 amino acids. Between the trimmed V and J ends, which lost 0 bases and 0 bases, there was a span of 7 bases.

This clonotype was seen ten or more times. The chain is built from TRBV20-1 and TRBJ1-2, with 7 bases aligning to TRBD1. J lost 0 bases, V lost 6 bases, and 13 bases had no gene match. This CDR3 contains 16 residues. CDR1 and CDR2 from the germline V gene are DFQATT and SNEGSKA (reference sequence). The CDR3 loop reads CSARPLRTGANYGYTF. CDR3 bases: TGCAGTGCCAGACCGCTCAGGACAGGAGCTAACTATGGCTACACCTTC.